The rows below give T cell receptor beta chains drawn from one sample of a study of shared clonotypes between healthy human individuals. Sequencing used immunoSEQ multiplex PCR; TCRdb keeps in-frame clones, though not all of them. This table holds around 2,000,000 clones, over 85% found once. Sequencing was performed on naive CD4+ T cells sorted from blood. These receptors were taken from a man younger than 30 in good health. Both conserved end residues are part of each CDR3. The D gene is left open where the match is weak.

D gene | J gene | V gene | CDR3 protein | CDR3 DNA
. | TRBJ2-7 | TRBV2 | CASQGPGDYEQYF | TGTGCCAGCCAAGGGCCGGGGGACTACGAGCAGTACTTC
. | TRBJ2-3 | TRBV9 | CASSVAVVSTDTQYF | TGTGCCAGCAGCGTAGCTGTGGTCAGCACAGATACGCAGTATTTT
TRBD2 | TRBJ2-3 | TRBV19 | CASSVIAGVSTDTQYF | TGTGCCAGTAGTGTTATAGCGGGAGTGAGCACAGATACGCAGTATTTT
TRBD2 | TRBJ2-1 | TRBV14 | CASSQAGGPRNEQFF | TGTGCCAGCAGCCAAGCGGGAGGGCCCCGGAATGAGCAGTTCTTC
. | TRBJ2-7 | TRBV27 | CASTLATGAFYEQYF | TGTGCCAGCACCCTCGCGACAGGCGCCTTCTACGAGCAGTACTTC
. | TRBJ2-1 | TRBV7-9 | CASSPTRDSTGEQFF | TGTGCCAGCAGCCCGACCAGGGATTCCACTGGTGAGCAGTTCTTC
TRBD1 | TRBJ1-3 | TRBV7-2 | CASSRDSVRNTIYF | TGTGCCAGCAGCCGGGACAGCGTGCGGAACACCATATATTTT
TRBD1 | TRBJ1-5 | TRBV10-1 | CASSESGQGAVVIGSNQPQHF | TGCGCCAGCAGTGAGTCCGGACAGGGGGCTGTTGTCATTGGGAGCAATCAGCCCCAGCATTTT
. | TRBJ1-3 | TRBV5-1 | CASSLAENSGNTIYF | TGCGCCAGCAGCTTGGCGGAGAACTCTGGAAACACCATATATTTT
TRBD1 | TRBJ2-4 | TRBV6-1 | CASSEAGTGYGIQYF | TGTGCCAGCAGTGAAGCCGGGACAGGGTACGGCATTCAGTACTTC
. | TRBJ2-3 | TRBV27 | CASKAAGTLQITDTQYF | TGTGCCAGCAAAGCCGCCGGGACGCTTCAAATCACAGATACGCAGTATTTT
. | TRBJ2-1 | TRBV2 | CASSRIFGNEQFF | TGTGCCAGCAGCCGAATTTTTGGCAATGAGCAGTTCTTC
. | TRBJ2-6 | TRBV7-6 | CASTRQPGGANVLTF | TGTGCCAGCACCAGACAGCCTGGTGGGGCCAACGTCCTGACTTTC
TRBD2 | TRBJ2-7 | TRBV15 | CATRLAGRYEQYF | TGTGCCACCAGACTAGCGGGACGCTACGAGCAGTACTTC
. | TRBJ2-7 | TRBV6-6 | CASSYAQSSYEQYF | TGTGCCAGCAGTTACGCACAGTCCTCCTACGAGCAGTACTTC
TRBD2 | TRBJ2-7 | TRBV4-3 | CASSQDRVGLAGPTYEQYF | TGCGCCAGCAGCCAAGATAGGGTAGGACTAGCGGGACCTACCTACGAGCAGTACTTC
TRBD1 | TRBJ2-7 | TRBV2 | CASSPDRVGSYEQYF | TGTGCCAGCAGTCCGGACAGGGTAGGGTCCTACGAGCAGTACTTC